A single sample gave rise to the 27 T cell receptor beta chains below, sequenced in a study of blood T cells in healthy people across ages (dated by TCRdb to between 2014 and 2017). Libraries were prepared through 5' RACE. TCRdb records Illumina HiSeq 2500 as the sequencer. A second PCR of about 6 to 11 cycles was performed with a sample-barcoded 5' primer and a J-beta primer mix. TCRdb reanalyzed the raw reads on its own, using fastp at Q25 for trimming and MiXCR for clone calling, and kept in-frame beta chains. Every distinct CDR3 protein forms one entry, paired with its most common genes and DNA. Here the sample has over a million distinct CDR3 sequences; 40% to 45% occur a single time. Less than 5% of the sample is taken by the ten largest. The sequenced sample was blood. These receptors came from a woman in her late teens or twenties in good health.

This clonotype was counted between two and nine times. The rearrangement links TRBV7-9 to TRBJ2-1; 9 bases align to TRBD2. The ends lost 5 bases at V and 3 bases at J; junction bases unmatched: 5. CDR3 length: 15 residues. The germline V gene has CDR1 SEHNR and CDR2 FQNEAQ (reference sequence). CDR3 amino acids: CASSRSGGYYNEQFF. CDR3 in DNA: TGTGCCAGCAGCAGGAGCGGGGGGTACTACAATGAGCAGTTCTTC. The variable domain in full, with the rest retrieved from reference TRBV7-9 and TRBJ2-1, is DTGVSQNPRHKITKRGQNVTFRCDPISEHNRLYWYRQTLGQGPEFLTYFQNEAQLEKSRLLSDRFSAERPKGSFSTLEIQRTEQGDSAMYLCASSRSGGYYNEQFFGPGTRLTVL.

This chain links TRBV7-2 with TRBJ1-1, with no clear D. Trimming took off 2 bases at V and 8 bases at J, with 9 bases between the two ends. The CDR3 extends over 12 amino acids. Per germline, CDR1 SGHTA and CDR2 FQGNSA. The CDR3 loop is CASSLTGIEAFF. The DNA for the CDR3 is TGTGCCAGCAGCTTAACTGGCATAGAAGCTTTCTTT.

Concerning this clonotype: One junction end disagrees with the germline gene, perhaps due to a read error. The chain employs TRBV7-8 and TRBJ2-1; tentative D call: TRBD2 (5 bases). The CDR3 runs 13 residues. Germline V gene lookup returns CDR1 SGHVS and CDR2 FQNEAQ. CDR3 sequence: CASSLAFSSEQFF. As DNA, the CDR3 is TGTGCCAGCAGCCTAGCCTTTTCCAGTGAGCAGTTCTTC. The full variable domain, in which reference TRBV7-8 and TRBJ2-1 provide the parts outside the CDR3, is GAGVSQSPRYKVAKRGQDVALRCDPISGHVSLFWYQQALGQGPEFLTYFQNEAQLDKSGLPSDRFFAERPEGSVSTLKIQRTQQEDSAVYLCASSLAFSSEQFFGPGTRLTVL.

The rearrangement uses TRBV5-1 and TRBJ2-1; 9 bases fit TRBD2. Germline values: CDR1 SGHRS, CDR2 YFSETQ. V trimming: 3 bases; J trimming: 4 bases; junction bases outside the gene matches: 14. CDR3 length equals 18 residues. The CDR3 protein is CASSSPNSTSGLYNEQFF. CDR3 bases: TGCGCCAGCAGCTCCCCCAATTCGACTAGCGGATTATACAATGAGCAGTTCTTC.

This clonotype has just one count. This chain joins TRBV14 and TRBJ2-1; 7 bases are shared with TRBD2. The CDR3 totals 16 residues. J lost 4 bases, V lost 0 bases, and 6 bases had no gene match. Germline V gene lookup returns CDR1 SGHDN and CDR2 FVKESK. The CDR3 is CASSQDAGAAYNEQFF. The CDR3 coding sequence is TGTGCCAGCAGCCAAGATGCGGGAGCAGCTTACAATGAGCAGTTCTTC.

The rearrangement uses TRBV7-2 and TRBJ2-7, with D possibly matching TRBD2 (5 bases). The CDR3 is made up of 13 amino acids. Germline CDR1 reads SGHTA; CDR2 reads FQGNSA. Deletions cut 3 bases from V and 7 bases from J, with 13 bases between. In DNA form, the CDR3 reads TGTGCCAGCAGCTTTGTGGCTAGCTGGGAGCAGTACTTC. It specifies CASSFVASWEQYF. Using reference TRBV7-2 and TRBJ2-7 for the parts outside the CDR3, the full variable domain is GAGVSQSPSNKVTEKGKDVELRCDPISGHTALYWYRQSLGQGLEFLIYFQGNSAPDKSGLPSDRFSAERTGGSVSTLTIQRTQQEDSAVYLCASSFVASWEQYFGPGTRLTVT.

The chain has TRBV12-5 and TRBJ2-1; TRBD2 is a possible D gene (6 bases). Germline loops: CDR1 LGHNT, CDR2 FRNRAP. Trimming took 7 bases from V and 4 from J, leaving 17 bases between them. The CDR3 runs to 15 residues. The CDR3 loop is CASALGWGEYNEQFF. The CDR3, as DNA: TGTGCTAGTGCCCTAGGGTGGGGGGAATACAATGAGCAGTTCTTC.

This chain connects TRBV6-5 to TRBJ1-4; D remains ambiguous. Trimming left V 3 bases short and J 4 bases short, with 15 bases between. The CDR3 runs 16 residues. The germline V gene has CDR1 MNHEY and CDR2 SVGAGI. CDR3 sequence: CASSYLGRERNEKLFF. CDR3 DNA sequence: TGTGCCAGCAGTTATTTAGGCAGAGAGCGTAATGAAAAACTGTTTTTT.

V usage is TRBV7-2 and J usage is TRBJ2-4, with D perhaps TRBD1 (6 bases). The CDR3 is 13 amino acids. Per germline, CDR1 SGHTA and CDR2 FQGNSA. V lost 5 bases, J lost 9 bases, and 14 bases lay in between. The CDR3 is CASSDDGRGIQYF. CDR3 nucleotides: TGTGCCAGCAGCGACGACGGCAGGGGCATTCAGTACTTC.

The chain links TRBV27 to TRBJ1-2; a weak D match, TRBD1 (5 bases). The V end lost 3 bases, the J end lost 8 bases, and 19 bases lay between the germline ends. Germline loops: CDR1 MNHEY, CDR2 SMNVEV (reference sequence). CDR3 length equals 15 residues. The CDR3 coding sequence is TGTGCCAGCAGTTTCTTGAACATGGGACGGCGGGGCTACACCTTC. Translation: CASSFLNMGRRGYTF.

The chain joins TRBV7-2 to TRBJ1-3; D remains unclear. The CDR3 is 18 residues long. Deletions cut 2 bases from V and 0 bases from J, with 17 bases between. The V gene's germline CDR1 is SGHTA and CDR2 FQGNSA. The CDR3 protein is CASSLYTVLPVSGNTIYF. Here the CDR3 DNA reads TGTGCCAGCAGCTTATATACAGTCCTGCCGGTCTCTGGAAACACCATATATTTT.

The genes are TRBV14 and TRBJ1-2; TRBD1 matches at 9 bases. The J segment lost 7 bases and the V segment lost 4 bases, leaving 10 bases of the junction unmatched. The CDR3 sequence is 15 residues long. The germline gives CDR1 SGHDN, CDR2 FVKESK. Here the CDR3 DNA reads TGTGCCAGCAGCCCGCCGGGACAGGGCGTTCGTGGCTACACCTTC. Its translation is CASSPPGQGVRGYTF.

The sample holds one count of this clonotype. The J gene is TRBJ1-2, the V gene TRBV4-3; 11 bases line up with TRBD1. The V and J ends lost 2 bases and 9 bases, in that order; junction bases with no gene match: 8. CDR3 length: 15 amino acids. CDR1 is LGHNA and CDR2 is YSLEER in the germline V gene. This CDR3 reads CASSQSPGTGGSYTF. The CDR3 nucleotides are TGCGCCAGCAGCCAAAGCCCCGGGACAGGGGGAAGCTACACCTTC.

This clonotype was counted a few times. The chain uses TRBV4-1 and TRBJ2-7, with D unresolved. Germline assignment: CDR1 MGHRA and CDR2 YSYEKL. This CDR3 has 15 residues. V dropped 5 bases and J dropped 2 bases, with 16 bases sitting between them. The CDR3 region is CASSFRTQSPYEQYF. DNA of the CDR3: TGCGCCAGCAGCTTCCGGACGCAAAGCCCCTACGAGCAGTACTTC.

This clonotype occurred a few times. The chain has TRBV29-1 and TRBJ1-2; perhaps TRBD1 as D (5 bases). The CDR3 is 13 residues long. Trimming left V 4 bases short and J 8 bases short, with 17 bases between. Per the germline V gene, CDR1 is SQVTM and CDR2 is ANQGSEA. Written as DNA, the CDR3 is TGCAGCGTTGGGGGGGGATTATTAAAAGGCTACACCTTC. It encodes CSVGGGLLKGYTF.

The chain employs TRBV7-9 and TRBJ1-4; D remains ambiguous. The CDR3 consists of 15 residues. The V and J ends lost 5 bases and 3 bases respectively, with 13 bases between them. Germline assignment: CDR1 SEHNR and CDR2 FQNEAQ (reference sequence). CDR3 residues: CASSKDRAPNEKLFF. DNA for the CDR3: TGTGCCAGCAGCAAAGACCGGGCTCCTAATGAAAAACTGTTTTTT.

This clonotype was seen once. This chain joins TRBV4-1 and TRBJ2-5, with D possibly TRBD1 on 5 matching bases. CDR1 and CDR2 (germline): MGHRA, YSYEKL. This CDR3 region has 14 residues. Trimming took 1 base from V and 2 from J, leaving 8 bases between them. The chain's CDR3 is CASSQGGAQETQYF. The CDR3 DNA follows: TGCGCCAGCAGCCAAGGTGGGGCTCAAGAGACCCAGTACTTC.

The gene calls are TRBV5-1 and TRBJ1-2; D gene uncertain. Deletions cut 4 bases from V and 3 bases from J, with 10 bases between. The CDR3 length is 13 residues. In germline, CDR1 is SGHRS, CDR2 YFSETQ. The CDR3 protein is CASSNQEYYGYTF. In DNA form, the CDR3 reads TGCGCCAGCAGCAATCAGGAGTACTATGGCTACACCTTC.

This clonotype was seen only a few times. V and J are TRBV12-3 or TRBV12-4 and TRBJ1-2; no definite D call. The CDR3 length is 13 residues. Trimming pared 1 base from V and 8 bases from J, leaving 11 bases between. The CDR3 reads CASSLEVRRGYTF. The CDR3 DNA is TGTGCCAGCAGTTTAGAGGTCAGAAGGGGCTACACCTTC.

The chain is built from TRBV5-1 and TRBJ1-1, with D possibly TRBD1 on 5 matching bases. Germline V gene lookup returns CDR1 SGHRS and CDR2 YFSETQ. V was shortened by 4 bases and J by 4 bases, with 17 bases between the two germline ends. CDR3 length equals 15 residues. CDR3 coding DNA: TGCGCCAGCAGCCCCCAGCCGACAGTTAGCACTGAAGCTTTCTTT. Translating it yields CASSPQPTVSTEAFF.

The rearrangement links TRBV7-2 to TRBJ1-3; TRBD1 matches at 8 bases. Trimming took 5 bases from V and 7 from J; bases not matched to a gene: 4. This CDR3 is 13 amino acids long. Per the germline V gene, CDR1 is SGHTA and CDR2 is FQGNSA. The chain's CDR3 is CASSTGQGNTIYF. DNA for the CDR3: TGTGCCAGCAGCACTGGACAGGGTAACACCATATATTTT.

The rearrangement links TRBV4-3 to TRBJ1-5; possible D gene TRBD1, 5 bases. In germline, CDR1 is LGHNA, CDR2 YSLEER. The V end lost 2 bases, the J end lost 7 bases, and 21 bases lay between the germline ends. The CDR3 is 17 residues long. CDR3 nucleotides: TGCGCCAGCAGCCAATCGTCAGGGATAGTAGCAGGACAGCCCCAGCATTTT. Translated, it gives CASSQSSGIVAGQPQHF.

V is TRBV6-1 and J is TRBJ2-3; the match to TRBD2 covers 12 bases. This CDR3 is 16 amino acids long. The J segment lost 11 bases and the V segment lost 3 bases, leaving 12 bases of the junction unmatched. Looked up from germline, CDR1 is MNHNS and CDR2 is SASEGT. The CDR3: CASSEDLAGGSRGQYF. CDR3 nucleotides: TGTGCCAGCAGTGAGGACCTAGCGGGAGGGTCCCGAGGGCAGTATTTT.

This clonotype was counted only a few times. One end of the junction fails to match germline, which may point to a read error. The chain is built from TRBV12-3 or TRBV12-4 and TRBJ2-6; possible D gene TRBD2, 5 bases. CDR3 length equals 13 residues. CDR3 bases: TGTGGCAGCTCTGGGAGTGGAGCCAACGTCCTGACTTTC. It is translated as CGSSGSGANVLTF.

This clonotype was observed a single time. The J gene is TRBJ2-5, the V gene TRBV14; D not resolved. Trimming left V 0 bases short and J 1 base short, with 9 bases between. Looked up from germline, CDR1 is SGHDN and CDR2 is FVKESK. The CDR3 runs 15 residues. DNA for the CDR3: TGTGCCAGCAGCCAAGATGAGATACCCCAAGAGACCCAGTACTTC. As protein: CASSQDEIPQETQYF.

J is TRBJ1-1 and V is TRBV4-1; no clear D. The CDR3 is 15 amino acids. Trimming removed 1 base from V and 1 base from J, with 10 bases in between. CDR1 MGHRA and CDR2 YSYEKL come from the germline V gene. In nucleotides, the CDR3 is TGCGCCAGCAGCCAAGTATCGACACGGAACACTGAAGCTTTCTTT. Translating it yields CASSQVSTRNTEAFF.

This chain joins TRBV29-1 and TRBJ2-7; 10 bases are shared with TRBD2. Per germline, CDR1 SQVTM and CDR2 ANQGSEA. There are 14 residues in the CDR3. J lost 7 bases, V lost 2 bases, and 8 bases had no gene match. The CDR3 DNA reads TGCAGCGTTGAACCTAGCGGGAGAAGGAATGAGCAGTACTTC. Translation gives CSVEPSGRRNEQYF.